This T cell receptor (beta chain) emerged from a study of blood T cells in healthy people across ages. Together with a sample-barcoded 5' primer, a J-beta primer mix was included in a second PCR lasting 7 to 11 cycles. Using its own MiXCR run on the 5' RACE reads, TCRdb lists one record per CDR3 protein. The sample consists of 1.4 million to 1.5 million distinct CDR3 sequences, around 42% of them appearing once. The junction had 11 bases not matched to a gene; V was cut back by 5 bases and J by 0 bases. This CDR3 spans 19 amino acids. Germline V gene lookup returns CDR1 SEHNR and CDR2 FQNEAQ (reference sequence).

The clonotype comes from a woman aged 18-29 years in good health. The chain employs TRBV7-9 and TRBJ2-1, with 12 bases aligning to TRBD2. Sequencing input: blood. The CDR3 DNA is TGTGCCAGCAGCCTAATACTAGCGGGGGGCCCCCTCTCCTACAATGAGCAGTTCTTC. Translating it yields CASSLILAGGPLSYNEQFF.